This T cell receptor beta chain was sequenced during a study of OX40 agonist ivuxolimab in advanced cancers. Data came from immunoSEQ multiplex PCR; TCRdb stores just in-frame clones and leaves some out. This sample has more than 45,000 clones, with over 85% found just once. V lost 3 bases to trimming and J lost 4 bases, with 7 bases between them. This CDR3 is built from 13 residues. Germline V gene lookup returns CDR1 LNHDA and CDR2 SQIVND (reference sequence). Specimen: CD4+ or CD8+ T cells sorted from blood, collected in a trial of the OX40 agonist ivuxolimab. This TCR derives from an adult with an advanced solid tumor such as melanoma, head and neck, liver or kidney cancer. V gene TRBV19 combines with J gene TRBJ2-1; D remains ambiguous. The CDR3 is CASSMVQYNEQFF. The CDR3 nucleotides are TGTGCCAGTAGTATGGTGCAGTACAATGAGCAGTTCTTC.